This T cell receptor (beta chain) appears in the sequencing data of a study of regulatory T cells in long-lasting Graves disease. CDR3-region Arm-PCR and iRepertoire HTBI primers produced the TCR beta libraries. One entry per CDR3 protein, called by TCRdb with MiXCR from the multiplex PCR reads. The table records 380,000 or so distinct CDR3 sequences, roughly 15% of them present only once. Study results and limitations: Patients whose Graves' disease persisted exhibited lower TCR diversity than those newly diagnosed.

V was pared by 1 base and J by 8 bases, with 8 bases between. Germline loops: CDR1 MNHNS, CDR2 SASEGT. The CDR3 contains 12 residues. Time point: newly diagnosed GD, antithyroid drugs for less than 3 months. Isolated PBMC RNA provided the starting material for the TCR library. The authors drew approximately 9 milliliters of peripheral blood into EDTA tubes. This clonotype was found many times. Its matching antigen is unknown. The same sample was also studied in work on T cells in Graves' hyperthyroidism and ophthalmopathy. That work contributes: The study used the HTBI primer set for a first-round RT-PCR of the TCR CDR3. Ophthalmopathy prediction by the model preceded onset by a median about 6.5 months.

This clonotype was obtained from a woman aged 18-29 years with Graves disease. Sequencing used peripheral blood mononuclear cells (PBMCs), obtained at new diagnosis, from a patient treated with antithyroid drugs. The rearrangement uses TRBV6-1 and TRBJ1-2; D is uncertain. The CDR3 reads CASSEDMFGYTF. As DNA, the CDR3 is TGTGCCAGCAGTGAAGACATGTTCGGCTACACCTTC.